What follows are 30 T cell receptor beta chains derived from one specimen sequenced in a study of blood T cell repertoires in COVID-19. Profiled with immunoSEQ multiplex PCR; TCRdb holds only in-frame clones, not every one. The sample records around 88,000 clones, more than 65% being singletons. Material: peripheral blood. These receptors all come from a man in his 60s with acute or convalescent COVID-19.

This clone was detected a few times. The CDR3 protein is CASIQGRNLYEQYF. The CDR3 DNA reads TGTGCCAGCATCCAGGGGCGCAACCTCTACGAGCAGTACTTC. This rearrangement joins TRBV28 to TRBJ2-7; D may be TRBD1 (6 bases). The germline V gene has CDR1 MDHEN and CDR2 SYDVKM. CDR3 size: 14 residues. Trimming cost V 7 bases and J 3 bases, with 16 bases left between them.

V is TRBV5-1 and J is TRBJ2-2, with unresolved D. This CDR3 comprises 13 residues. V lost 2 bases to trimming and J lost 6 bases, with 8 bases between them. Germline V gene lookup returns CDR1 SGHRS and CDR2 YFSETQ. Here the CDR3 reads CASSFTAPGELFF. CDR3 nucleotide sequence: TGCGCCAGCAGCTTTACTGCGCCCGGGGAGCTGTTTTTT.

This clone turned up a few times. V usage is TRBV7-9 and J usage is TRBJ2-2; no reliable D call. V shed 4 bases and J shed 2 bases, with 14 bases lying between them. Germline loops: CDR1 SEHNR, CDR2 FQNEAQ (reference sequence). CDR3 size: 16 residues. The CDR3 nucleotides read TGTGCCAGCAGCTCCTCCGGAGCTGGAAACACCGGGGAGCTGTTTTTT. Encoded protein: CASSSSGAGNTGELFF. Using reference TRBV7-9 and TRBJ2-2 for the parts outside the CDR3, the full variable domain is DTGVSQNPRHKITKRGQNVTFRCDPISEHNRLYWYRQTLGQGPEFLTYFQNEAQLEKSRLLSDRFSAERPKGSFSTLEIQRTEQGDSAMYLCASSSSGAGNTGELFFGEGSRLTVL.

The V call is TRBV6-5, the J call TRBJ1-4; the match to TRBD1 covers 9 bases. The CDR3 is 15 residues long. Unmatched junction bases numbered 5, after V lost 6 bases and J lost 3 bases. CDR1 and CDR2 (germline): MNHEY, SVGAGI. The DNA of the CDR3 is TGTGCCAGCAGGGGGACAGGGAAGGCTAATGAAAAACTGTTTTTT. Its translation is CASRGTGKANEKLFF.

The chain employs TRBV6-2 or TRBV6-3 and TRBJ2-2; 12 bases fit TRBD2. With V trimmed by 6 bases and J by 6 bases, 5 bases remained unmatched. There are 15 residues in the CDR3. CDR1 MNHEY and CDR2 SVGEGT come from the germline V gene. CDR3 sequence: CASSPLAGGPGELFF. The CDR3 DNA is TGTGCCAGCAGCCCTCTAGCGGGGGGGCCCGGGGAGCTGTTTTTT.

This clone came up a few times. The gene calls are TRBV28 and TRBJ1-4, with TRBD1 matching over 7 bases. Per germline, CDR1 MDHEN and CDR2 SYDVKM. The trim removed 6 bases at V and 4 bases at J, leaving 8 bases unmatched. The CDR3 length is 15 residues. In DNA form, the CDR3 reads TGTGCCAGCAGAAAAGCAGGGGGACTTAATGAAAAACTGTTTTTT. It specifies CASRKAGGLNEKLFF.

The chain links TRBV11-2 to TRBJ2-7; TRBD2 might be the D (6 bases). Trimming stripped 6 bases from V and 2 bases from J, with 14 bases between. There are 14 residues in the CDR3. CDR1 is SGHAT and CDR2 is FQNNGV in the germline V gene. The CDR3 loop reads CASSIRGLTYEQYF. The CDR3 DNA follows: TGTGCCAGCAGTATTCGGGGGTTAACCTACGAGCAGTACTTC. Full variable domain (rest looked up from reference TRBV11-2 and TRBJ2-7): EAGVAQSPRYKIIEKRQSVAFWCNPISGHATLYWYQQILGQGPKLLIQFQNNGVVDDSQLPKDRFSAERLKGVDSTLKIQPAKLEDSAVYLCASSIRGLTYEQYFGPGTRLTVT.

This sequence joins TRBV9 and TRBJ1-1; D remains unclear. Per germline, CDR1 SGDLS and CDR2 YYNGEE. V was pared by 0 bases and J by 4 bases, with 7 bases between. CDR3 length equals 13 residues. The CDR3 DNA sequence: TGTGCCAGCAGCGTAGTCCACGGCACTGAAGCTTTCTTT. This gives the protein CASSVVHGTEAFF. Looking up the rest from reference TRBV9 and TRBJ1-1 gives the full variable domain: DSGVTQTPKHLITATGQRVTLRCSPRSGDLSVYWYQQSLDQGLQFLIQYYNGEERAKGNILERFSAQQFPDLHSELNLSSLELGDSALYFCASSVVHGTEAFFGQGTRLTVV.

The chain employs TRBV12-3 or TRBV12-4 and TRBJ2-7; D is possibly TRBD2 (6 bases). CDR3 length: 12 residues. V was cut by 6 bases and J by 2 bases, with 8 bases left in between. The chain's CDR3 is CASRREAYEQYF. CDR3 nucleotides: TGTGCCAGCAGGCGGGAAGCCTACGAGCAGTACTTC.

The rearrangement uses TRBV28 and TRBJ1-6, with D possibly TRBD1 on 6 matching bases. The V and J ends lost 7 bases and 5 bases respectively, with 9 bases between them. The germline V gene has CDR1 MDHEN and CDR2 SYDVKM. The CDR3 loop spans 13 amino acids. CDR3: CASKDSDNSPLHF. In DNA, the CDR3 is TGTGCCAGCAAGGACAGCGATAATTCACCCCTCCACTTT.

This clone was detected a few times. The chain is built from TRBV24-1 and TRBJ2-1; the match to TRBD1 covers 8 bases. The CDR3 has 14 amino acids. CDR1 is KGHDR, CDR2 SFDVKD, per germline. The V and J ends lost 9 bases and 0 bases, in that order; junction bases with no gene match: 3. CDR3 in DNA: TGTGCCACCGAAGGACAGGGCTCCTACAATGAGCAGTTCTTC. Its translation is CATEGQGSYNEQFF.

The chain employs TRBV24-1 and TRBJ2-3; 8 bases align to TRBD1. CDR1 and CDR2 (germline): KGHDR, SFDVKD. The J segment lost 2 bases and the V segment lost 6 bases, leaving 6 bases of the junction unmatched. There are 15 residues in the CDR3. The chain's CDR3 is CATSLTGAPTDTQYF. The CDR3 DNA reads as TGTGCCACCAGTTTGACAGGGGCCCCCACAGATACGCAGTATTTT.

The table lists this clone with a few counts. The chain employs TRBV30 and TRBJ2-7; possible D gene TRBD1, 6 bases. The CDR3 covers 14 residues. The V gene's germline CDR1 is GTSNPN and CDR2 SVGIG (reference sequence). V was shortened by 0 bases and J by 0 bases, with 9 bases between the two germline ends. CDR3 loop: CAWSVRTVSYEQYF. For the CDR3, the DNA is TGTGCCTGGAGTGTAAGGACAGTCTCCTACGAGCAGTACTTC.

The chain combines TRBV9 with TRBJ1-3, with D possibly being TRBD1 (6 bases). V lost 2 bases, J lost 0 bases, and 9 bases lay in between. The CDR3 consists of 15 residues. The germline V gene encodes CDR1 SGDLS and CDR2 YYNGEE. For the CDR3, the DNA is TGTGCCAGCAGCGTTGGACAGCACTCTGGAAACACCATATATTTT. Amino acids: CASSVGQHSGNTIYF. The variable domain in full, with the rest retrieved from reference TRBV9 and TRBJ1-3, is DSGVTQTPKHLITATGQRVTLRCSPRSGDLSVYWYQQSLDQGLQFLIQYYNGEERAKGNILERFSAQQFPDLHSELNLSSLELGDSALYFCASSVGQHSGNTIYFGEGSWLTVV.

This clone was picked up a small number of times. The CDR3 reads CASSLLGAGANVLTF. Here the CDR3 DNA reads TGTGCCAGCAGCTTATTAGGGGCTGGGGCCAACGTCCTGACTTTC. The rearrangement joins TRBV7-9 to TRBJ2-6; D might be TRBD1 (5 bases). V lost 2 bases and J lost 2, with 7 bases in between. This CDR3 region has 15 residues. Germline CDR1 and CDR2: SEHNR and FQNEAQ (reference sequence).

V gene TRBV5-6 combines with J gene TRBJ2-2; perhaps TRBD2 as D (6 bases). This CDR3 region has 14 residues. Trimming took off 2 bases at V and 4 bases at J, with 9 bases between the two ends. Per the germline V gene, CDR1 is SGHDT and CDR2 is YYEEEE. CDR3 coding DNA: TGTGCCAGCAGCTTTAGCGGTGGCACCGGGGAGCTGTTTTTT. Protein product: CASSFSGGTGELFF.

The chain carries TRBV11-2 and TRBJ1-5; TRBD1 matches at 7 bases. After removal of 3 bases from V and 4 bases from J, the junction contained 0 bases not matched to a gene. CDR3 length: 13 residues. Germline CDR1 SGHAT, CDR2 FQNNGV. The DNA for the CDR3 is TGTGCCAGCAGCTTGGACAGGAATCAGCCCCAGCATTTT. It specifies CASSLDRNQPQHF. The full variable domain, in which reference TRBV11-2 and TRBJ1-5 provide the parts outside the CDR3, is EAGVAQSPRYKIIEKRQSVAFWCNPISGHATLYWYQQILGQGPKLLIQFQNNGVVDDSQLPKDRFSAERLKGVDSTLKIQPAKLEDSAVYLCASSLDRNQPQHFGDGTRLSIL.

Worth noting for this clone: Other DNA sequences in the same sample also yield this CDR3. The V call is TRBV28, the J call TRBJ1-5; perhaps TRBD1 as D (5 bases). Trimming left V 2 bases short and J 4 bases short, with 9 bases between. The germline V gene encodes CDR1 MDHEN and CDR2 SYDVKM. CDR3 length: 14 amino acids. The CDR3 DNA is TGTGCCAGCAGTTTACAGGGTGGGAATCAGCCCCAGCATTTT. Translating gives CASSLQGGNQPQHF. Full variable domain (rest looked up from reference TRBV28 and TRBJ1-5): DVKVTQSSRYLVKRTGEKVFLECVQDMDHENMFWYRQDPGLGLRLIYFSYDVKMKEKGDIPEGYSVSREKKERFSLILESASTNQTSMYLCASSLQGGNQPQHFGDGTRLSIL.

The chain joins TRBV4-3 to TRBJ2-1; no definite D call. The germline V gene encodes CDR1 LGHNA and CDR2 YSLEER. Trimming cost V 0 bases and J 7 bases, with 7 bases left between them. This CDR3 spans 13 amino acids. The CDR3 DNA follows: TGCGCCAGCAGCCAAGACGGTTGGAATGAGCAGTTCTTC. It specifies CASSQDGWNEQFF.

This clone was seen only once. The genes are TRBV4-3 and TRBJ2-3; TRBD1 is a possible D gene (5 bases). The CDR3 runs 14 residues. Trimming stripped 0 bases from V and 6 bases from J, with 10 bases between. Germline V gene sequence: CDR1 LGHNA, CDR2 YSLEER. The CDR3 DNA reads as TGCGCCAGCAGCCAAGATGGAAGGGGCGATACGCAGTATTTT. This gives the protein CASSQDGRGDTQYF.

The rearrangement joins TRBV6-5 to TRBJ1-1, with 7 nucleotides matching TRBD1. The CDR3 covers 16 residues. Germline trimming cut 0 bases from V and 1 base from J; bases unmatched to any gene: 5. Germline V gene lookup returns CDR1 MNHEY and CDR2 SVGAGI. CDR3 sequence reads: CASSYSRQGGNTEAFF. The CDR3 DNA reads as TGTGCCAGCAGTTACTCAAGACAGGGAGGGAACACTGAAGCTTTCTTT.

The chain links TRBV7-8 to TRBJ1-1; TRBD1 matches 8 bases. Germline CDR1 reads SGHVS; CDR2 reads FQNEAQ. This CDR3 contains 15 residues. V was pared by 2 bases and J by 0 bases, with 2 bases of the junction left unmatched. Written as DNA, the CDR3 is TGTGCCAGCAGCTTACAGACAGGGGTGAACACTGAAGCTTTCTTT. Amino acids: CASSLQTGVNTEAFF.

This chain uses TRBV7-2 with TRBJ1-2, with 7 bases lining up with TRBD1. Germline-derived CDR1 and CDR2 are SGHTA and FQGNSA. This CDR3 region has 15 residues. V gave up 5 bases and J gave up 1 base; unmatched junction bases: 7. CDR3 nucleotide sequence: TGTGCCAGCAGCCCGCAGACAGGGAGTAACTATGGCTACACCTTC. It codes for CASSPQTGSNYGYTF.

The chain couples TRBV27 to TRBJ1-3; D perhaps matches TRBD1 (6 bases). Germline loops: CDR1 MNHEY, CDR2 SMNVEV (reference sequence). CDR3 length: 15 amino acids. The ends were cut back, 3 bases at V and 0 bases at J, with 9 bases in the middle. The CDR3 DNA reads TGTGCCAGCAGTTTTACAGGGAACTCTGGAAACACCATATATTTT. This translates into CASSFTGNSGNTIYF.

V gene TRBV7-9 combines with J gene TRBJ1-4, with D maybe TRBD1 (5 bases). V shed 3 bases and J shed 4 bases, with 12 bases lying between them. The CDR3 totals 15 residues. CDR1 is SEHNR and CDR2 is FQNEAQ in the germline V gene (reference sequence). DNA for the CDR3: TGTGCCAGCAGCTTGGAGGGGCGGAATAATGAAAAACTGTTTTTT. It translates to CASSLEGRNNEKLFF. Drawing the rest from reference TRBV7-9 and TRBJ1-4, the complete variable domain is DTGVSQNPRHKITKRGQNVTFRCDPISEHNRLYWYRQTLGQGPEFLTYFQNEAQLEKSRLLSDRFSAERPKGSFSTLEIQRTEQGDSAMYLCASSLEGRNNEKLFFGSGTQLSVL.

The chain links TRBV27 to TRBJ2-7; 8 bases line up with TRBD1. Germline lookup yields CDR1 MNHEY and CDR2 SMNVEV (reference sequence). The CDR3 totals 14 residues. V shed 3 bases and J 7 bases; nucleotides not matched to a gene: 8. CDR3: CASSLGRGLWEQYF. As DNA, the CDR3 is TGTGCCAGCAGTTTGGGCAGGGGGCTCTGGGAGCAGTACTTC.

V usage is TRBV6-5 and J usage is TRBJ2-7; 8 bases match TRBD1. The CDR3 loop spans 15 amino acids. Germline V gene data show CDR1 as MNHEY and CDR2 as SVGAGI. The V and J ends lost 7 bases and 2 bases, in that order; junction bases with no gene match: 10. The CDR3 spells CASNPALGQAYEQYF. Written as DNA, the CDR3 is TGTGCCAGCAACCCAGCCCTGGGACAGGCCTACGAGCAGTACTTC.

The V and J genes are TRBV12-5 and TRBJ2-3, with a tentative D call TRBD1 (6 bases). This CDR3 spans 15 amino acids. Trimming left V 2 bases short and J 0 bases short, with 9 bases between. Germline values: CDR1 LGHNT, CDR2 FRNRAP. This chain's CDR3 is CASGLNRASTDTQYF. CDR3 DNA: TGTGCTAGTGGTTTGAACAGGGCGAGCACAGATACGCAGTATTTT.

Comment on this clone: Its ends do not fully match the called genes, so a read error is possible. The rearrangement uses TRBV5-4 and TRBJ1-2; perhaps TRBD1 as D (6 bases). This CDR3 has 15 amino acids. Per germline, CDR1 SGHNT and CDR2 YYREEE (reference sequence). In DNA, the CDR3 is TGTGCCAGCAGCAGAGGGGGAGCTACGAACTATGGCTACGCCTTC. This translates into CASSRGGATNYGYAF.

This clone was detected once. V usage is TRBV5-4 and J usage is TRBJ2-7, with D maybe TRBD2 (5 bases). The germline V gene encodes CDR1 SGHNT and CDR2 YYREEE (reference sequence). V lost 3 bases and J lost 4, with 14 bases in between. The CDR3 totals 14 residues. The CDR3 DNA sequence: TGTGCCAGCAGCTCGGCGGGCCCCAGATACGAGCAGTACTTC. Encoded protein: CASSSAGPRYEQYF.